This TCR beta chain derives from a study of blood T cell repertoires in COVID-19. On the study more broadly: Specimens from acute and convalescent COVID-19 originated in the United States, Italy and Spain. From T cells, B-cell-depleted T cells, or PBMCs came the material, which was cDNA or gDNA.

Clones were sequenced by immunoSEQ multiplex PCR, and TCRdb holds only the in-frame ones, with some missing. The sample contains roughly 42,000 clones, 87% of which appear only once. V lost 3 bases, J lost 4 bases, and 2 bases stayed unmatched. Germline lookup yields CDR1 SNHLY and CDR2 FYNNEI. This CDR3 contains 13 residues. V usage is TRBV2 and J usage is TRBJ1-1; 7 bases agree with TRBD1. The TCR comes from a man between 60 and 70 years old with acute or convalescent COVID-19. The sample consisted of peripheral blood. This chain's CDR3 is CASSETGLTEAFF. CDR3 DNA sequence: TGTGCCAGCAGTGAGACAGGGCTCACTGAAGCTTTCTTT.